A single sample is the source of the 22 T cell receptor beta chains below, sequenced in a study of radiation and T cells in renal cell carcinoma (dated by TCRdb to about 2020). The library was made by the immunoSEQ multiplex PCR assay. The immuneACCESS repertoire file appears here via TCRdb, limited to in-frame rearrangements. These files lack a portion of the clones; in checked studies, under half of the deficit traces to unresolved V genes, and the cause of the others is not known. This sample has approximately 150,000 clones in its table, and around 88% of those were observed once. The top ten clones comprise around a sixth of the sample. In the paper's terms, the time point label means: blood 4 weeks post-SBRT, at nephrectomy. The sample's treatment or condition, from its label and the paper: 15 Gy SBRT to primary tumor, nephrectomy 4 weeks later. The starting material was blood, obtained from a patient whose treatment included radiotherapy and nephrectomy. Receptor source: a woman between 45 and 60 years old with renal cell carcinoma.

V and J are TRBV7-2 and TRBJ2-1; 8 bases are shared with TRBD2. Germline V gene data show CDR1 as SGHTA and CDR2 as FQGNSA. The ends lost 2 bases at V and 8 bases at J; junction bases unmatched: 8. There are 15 residues in the CDR3. Here the CDR3 reads CASSLLLAEGDEQFF. The CDR3 nucleotides read TGTGCCAGCAGCTTATTACTAGCGGAGGGGGATGAGCAGTTCTTC. Full variable domain (rest looked up from reference TRBV7-2 and TRBJ2-1): GAGVSQSPSNKVTEKGKDVELRCDPISGHTALYWYRQSLGQGLEFLIYFQGNSAPDKSGLPSDRFSAERTGGSVSTLTIQRTQQEDSAVYLCASSLLLAEGDEQFFGPGTRLTVL.

V and J are TRBV30 and TRBJ2-1; TRBD2 aligns across 11 bases. There are 15 residues in the CDR3. Germline V CDR1 and CDR2: GTSNPN, SVGIG (reference sequence). After removal of 2 bases from V and 6 bases from J, the junction contained 6 bases not matched to a gene. DNA of the CDR3: TGTGCCTGGAGTACTAGCGGGGGCCCCCGCAATGAGCAGTTCTTC. The encoded protein is CAWSTSGGPRNEQFF.

The chain links TRBV15 to TRBJ1-2; D may be TRBD1 (6 bases). The CDR3 contains 14 residues. Trimming pared 0 bases from V and 7 bases from J, leaving 12 bases between. CDR1 is LNHNV, CDR2 YYDKDF, per germline (reference sequence). The CDR3 DNA is TGTGCCACCAGCAGAGATTTGGACAGCTCTGGCTACACCTTC. Translating gives CATSRDLDSSGYTF. The complete variable domain, with remaining parts taken from reference TRBV15 and TRBJ1-2, reads DAMVIQNPRYQVTQFGKPVTLSCSQTLNHNVMYWYQQKSSQAPKLLFHYYDKDFNNEADTPDNFQSRRPNTSFCFLDIRSPGLGDTAMYLCATSRDLDSSGYTFGSGTRLTVV.

The J gene is TRBJ2-1, the V gene TRBV19; 7 bases map to TRBD1. The CDR3 consists of 15 residues. The trim removed 0 bases at V and 8 bases at J, leaving 7 bases unmatched. Per the germline V gene, CDR1 is LNHDA and CDR2 is SQIVND (reference sequence). The CDR3 bases are TGTGCCAGTAGTATAGACCGGGACAGAGACCATGAGCAGTTCTTC. Translating it yields CASSIDRDRDHEQFF.

The chain employs TRBV18 and TRBJ2-1, with 7 bases aligning to TRBD1. Germline CDR1 is KGHSH and CDR2 is LQKENI. The V segment lost 2 bases and the J segment 3 bases; nucleotides outside the gene matches: 10. The CDR3 contains 17 residues. The CDR3 loop reads CASSPIGQVDRYNEQFF. CDR3 nucleotides: TGTGCCAGCTCACCAATTGGACAGGTTGACCGCTACAATGAGCAGTTCTTC. Drawing the rest from reference TRBV18 and TRBJ2-1, the complete variable domain is NAGVMQNPRHLVRRRGQEARLRCSPMKGHSHVYWYRQLPEEGLKFMVYLQKENIIDESGMPKERFSAEFPKEGPSILRIQQVVRGDSAAYFCASSPIGQVDRYNEQFFGPGTRLTVL.

This clone came up once. The genes are TRBV6-5 and TRBJ1-3, with 7 bases that match TRBD1. CDR1 is MNHEY, CDR2 SVGAGI, per germline. V was clipped by 10 bases and J by 0 bases; unmatched bases: 6. CDR3 length: 14 residues. The CDR3 DNA reads as TGTGCCACCGGGACAGAGAGCTCTGGAAACACCATATATTTT. This translates into CATGTESSGNTIYF.

This clone came up once. The chain employs TRBV7-9 and TRBJ2-5, with 8 nucleotides matching TRBD1. V was clipped by 4 bases and J by 6 bases; unmatched bases: 4. From germline, CDR1 is SEHNR and CDR2 FQNEAQ (reference sequence). This CDR3 is 13 amino acids long. CDR3 DNA sequence: TGTGCCAGCAGCTCCGGACAGGGTCAGACCCAGTACTTC. Translated: CASSSGQGQTQYF.

The chain carries TRBV5-4 and TRBJ2-6; D unresolved. Trimming took 0 bases from V and 0 from J, leaving 13 bases between them. Per the germline V gene, CDR1 is SGHNT and CDR2 is YYREEE (reference sequence). The CDR3 contains 18 residues. The chain's CDR3 is CASSLGPTQGSGANVLTF. The CDR3 DNA is TGTGCCAGCAGCTTGGGGCCCACCCAAGGCTCTGGGGCCAACGTCCTGACTTTC. The variable domain in full, with the rest retrieved from reference TRBV5-4 and TRBJ2-6, is ETGVTQSPTHLIKTRGQQVTLRCSSQSGHNTVSWYQQALGQGPQFIFQYYREEENGRGNFPPRFSGLQFPNYSSELNVNALELDDSALYLCASSLGPTQGSGANVLTFGAGSRLTVL.

This chain connects TRBV18 to TRBJ1-1; D is undetermined. The germline V gene encodes CDR1 KGHSH and CDR2 LQKENI. V was shortened by 3 bases and J by 4 bases, with 12 bases between the two germline ends. The CDR3 consists of 14 residues. CDR3 region: CASSPAQNPTEAFF. The DNA for the CDR3 is TGTGCCAGCTCACCGGCGCAGAACCCCACTGAAGCTTTCTTT.

The V call is TRBV7-2, the J call TRBJ2-7; 8 bases are shared with TRBD2. Germline V lookup: CDR1 SGHTA, CDR2 FQGNSA. With 5 bases clipped from V and 2 bases from J, the junction kept 8 bases outside the gene matches. The CDR3 contains 15 residues. The CDR3 coding sequence is TGTGCCAGCAGCACCCAAGCGGGGGAGCCCTACGAGCAGTACTTC. This gives the protein CASSTQAGEPYEQYF.

The J gene is TRBJ2-7, the V gene TRBV5-1; 8 bases are shared with TRBD1. This CDR3 comprises 15 residues. Trimming removed 7 bases from V and 6 bases from J; junction bases left unmatched: 15. Germline CDR1 and CDR2: SGHRS and YFSETQ. In nucleotides, the CDR3 is TGCGCCAGCTCCGCCGGGGGACAGGTTGGACTCGAGCAGTACTTC. It specifies CASSAGGQVGLEQYF. The full variable domain, its missing parts supplied by reference TRBV5-1 and TRBJ2-7, is KAGVTQTPRYLIKTRGQQVTLSCSPISGHRSVSWYQQTPGQGLQFLFEYFSETQRNKGNFPGRFSGRQFSNSRSEMNVSTLELGDSALYLCASSAGGQVGLEQYFGPGTRLTVT.

The chain carries TRBV6-5 and TRBJ1-1; 7 bases line up with TRBD1. With 2 bases clipped from V and 8 bases from J, the junction kept 5 bases outside the gene matches. Germline V gene lookup returns CDR1 MNHEY and CDR2 SVGAGI. This CDR3 region has 13 residues. CDR3 loop: CASSYAQGLEAFF. The CDR3, as DNA: TGTGCCAGCAGTTACGCACAGGGGCTAGAAGCTTTCTTT.

The chain links TRBV25-1 to TRBJ1-1, with 7 nucleotides matching TRBD1. Germline assignment: CDR1 MGHDK and CDR2 SYGVNS. Trimming took 4 bases from V and 6 from J; bases not matched to a gene: 8. The CDR3 extends over 14 amino acids. Here the CDR3 reads CASSAQTGRAEAFF. Here the CDR3 DNA reads TGTGCCAGCAGTGCGCAGACAGGGAGGGCTGAAGCTTTCTTT.

The chain employs TRBV30 and TRBJ2-1, with D maybe TRBD1 (5 bases). Trimming took off 1 base at V and 7 bases at J, with 11 bases between the two ends. The CDR3 covers 13 residues. Germline assignment: CDR1 GTSNPN and CDR2 SVGIG (reference sequence). CDR3 sequence reads: CAWSGQGSNEQFF. In DNA, the CDR3 is TGTGCCTGGAGTGGGCAGGGCTCAAATGAGCAGTTCTTC.

J is TRBJ1-1 and V is TRBV6-1; 8 bases are shared with TRBD1. The germline CDR1 and CDR2 sequences are MNHNS and SASEGT. The CDR3 extends over 15 amino acids. V lost 6 bases to trimming and J lost 2 bases; unmatched junction nucleotides: 8. The CDR3 here is CASRETGVENTEAFF. CDR3 nucleotides: TGTGCCAGCAGGGAGACAGGGGTGGAAAACACTGAAGCTTTCTTT.

This rearrangement joins TRBV11-2 to TRBJ1-4, with D possibly being TRBD1 (5 bases). The CDR3 runs to 14 residues. Germline values: CDR1 SGHAT, CDR2 FQNNGV. With 5 bases removed from V and 8 bases from J, the gap between germline ends came to 15 bases. The CDR3 spells CASSPGTPGEKLFF. The DNA of the CDR3 is TGTGCCAGCAGCCCGGGGACCCCTGGGGAAAAACTGTTTTTT.

This clone was seen a single time. V is TRBV7-9 and J is TRBJ2-7, with 7 bases that match TRBD1. The germline CDR1 and CDR2 sequences are SEHNR and FQNEAQ (reference sequence). V was clipped by 4 bases and J by 6 bases; unmatched bases: 6. The CDR3 loop spans 13 amino acids. This CDR3 reads CASSSEGAGEQYF. The CDR3 region has the DNA TGTGCCAGCAGCTCCGAGGGGGCCGGCGAGCAGTACTTC.

The genes are TRBV5-1 and TRBJ1-1; no reliable D call. CDR3 length equals 14 residues. From germline, CDR1 is SGHRS and CDR2 YFSETQ. V was pared by 3 bases and J by 5 bases, with 14 bases between. The CDR3 region has the DNA TGCGCCAGCAGCTGGGCCGACACGGATACTGAAGCTTTCTTT. This encodes CASSWADTDTEAFF.

The chain employs TRBV11-3 and TRBJ2-7; 11 bases line up with TRBD1. Germline values: CDR1 SGHNT, CDR2 YENEEA. Losses at the gene ends were 5 bases for V and 5 bases for J; bases not matched to a gene: 8. This CDR3 is built from 15 residues. The CDR3 DNA reads TGTGCCAGCAGCAAACGGGACAGGGGGAACCACGAGCAGTACTTC. The encoded protein is CASSKRDRGNHEQYF. Drawing the rest from reference TRBV11-3 and TRBJ2-7, the complete variable domain is EAGVVQSPRYKIIEKKQPVAFWCNPISGHNTLYWYLQNLGQGPELLIRYENEEAVDDSQLPKDRFSAERLKGVDSTLKIQPAELGDSAVYLCASSKRDRGNHEQYFGPGTRLTVT.

This clone was detected only once. The chain combines TRBV28 with TRBJ2-7; D is perhaps TRBD1 (5 bases). CDR1 and CDR2 (germline): MDHEN, SYDVKM. There are 14 residues in the CDR3. The V end lost 5 bases, the J end lost 4 bases, and 15 bases lay between the germline ends. The CDR3 protein is CASSPGATRYEQYF. The CDR3 region has the DNA TGTGCCAGCAGTCCTGGGGCGACAAGGTACGAGCAGTACTTC.

There are a few counts of this clone. The chain links TRBV5-1 to TRBJ2-7, with unresolved D. The CDR3 runs 12 residues. Germline CDR1 reads SGHRS; CDR2 reads YFSETQ. Trimming pared 3 bases from V and 0 bases from J, leaving 4 bases between. CDR3 protein: CASSWGSYEQYF. The CDR3 bases are TGCGCCAGCAGCTGGGGCTCCTACGAGCAGTACTTC.

This chain connects TRBV4-3 to TRBJ2-3; 12 positions match TRBD2. V was pared by 0 bases and J by 7 bases, with 5 bases of the junction left unmatched. Germline V gene lookup returns CDR1 LGHNA and CDR2 YSLEER. This CDR3 has 16 amino acids. The CDR3 DNA reads TGCGCCAGCAGCCAAGATTCACTAGCGGGGGGAAATACGCAGTATTTT. It translates to CASSQDSLAGGNTQYF.